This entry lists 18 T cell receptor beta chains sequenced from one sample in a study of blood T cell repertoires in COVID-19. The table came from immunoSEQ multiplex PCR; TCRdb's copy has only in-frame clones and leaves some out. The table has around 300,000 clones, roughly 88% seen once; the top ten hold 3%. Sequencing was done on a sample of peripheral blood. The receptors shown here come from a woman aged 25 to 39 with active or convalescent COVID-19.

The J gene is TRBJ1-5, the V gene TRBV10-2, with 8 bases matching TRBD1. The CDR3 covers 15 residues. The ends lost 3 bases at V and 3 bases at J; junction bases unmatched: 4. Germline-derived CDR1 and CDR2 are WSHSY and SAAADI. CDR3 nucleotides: TGCGCCAGCAGTGACCCAGGGGGCGTCAATCAGCCCCAGCATTTT. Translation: CASSDPGGVNQPQHF.

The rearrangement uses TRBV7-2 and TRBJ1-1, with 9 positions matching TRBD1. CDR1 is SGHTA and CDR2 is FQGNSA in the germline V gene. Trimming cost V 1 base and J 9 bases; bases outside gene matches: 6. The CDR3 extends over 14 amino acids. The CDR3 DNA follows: TGTGCCAGCAGCTTAGGGCGGACAGGGGCCAAAGCTTTCTTT. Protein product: CASSLGRTGAKAFF.

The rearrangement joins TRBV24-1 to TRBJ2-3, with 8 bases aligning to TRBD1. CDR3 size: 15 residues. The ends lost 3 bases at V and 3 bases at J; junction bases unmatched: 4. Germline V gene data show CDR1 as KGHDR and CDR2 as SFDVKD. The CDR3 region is CATSDITGGTDTQYF. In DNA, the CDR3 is TGTGCCACCAGTGATATAACAGGGGGGACAGATACGCAGTATTTT.

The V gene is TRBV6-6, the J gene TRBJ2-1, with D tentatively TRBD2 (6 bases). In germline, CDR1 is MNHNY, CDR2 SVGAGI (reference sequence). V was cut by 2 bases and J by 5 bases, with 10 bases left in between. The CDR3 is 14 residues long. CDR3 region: CASSYRGADNEQFF. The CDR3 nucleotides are TGTGCCAGCAGTTACCGCGGGGCCGACAATGAGCAGTTCTTC.

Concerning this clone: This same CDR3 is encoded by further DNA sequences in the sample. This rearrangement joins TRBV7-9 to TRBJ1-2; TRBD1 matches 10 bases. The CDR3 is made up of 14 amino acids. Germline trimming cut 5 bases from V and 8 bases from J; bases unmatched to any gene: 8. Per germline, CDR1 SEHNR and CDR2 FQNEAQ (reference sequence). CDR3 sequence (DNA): TGTGCCAGCAGCCCTCGTCCGGGACAGGGGGGCTACACCTTC. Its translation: CASSPRPGQGGYTF.

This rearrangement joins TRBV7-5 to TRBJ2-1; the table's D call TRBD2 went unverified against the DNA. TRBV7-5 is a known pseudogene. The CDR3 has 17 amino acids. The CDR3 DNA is TGTGCCAGAAGCTTAGCCGTATCTAGCGGGGGGTACAATGAGCAGTTCTTC. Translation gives CARSLAVSSGGYNEQFF.

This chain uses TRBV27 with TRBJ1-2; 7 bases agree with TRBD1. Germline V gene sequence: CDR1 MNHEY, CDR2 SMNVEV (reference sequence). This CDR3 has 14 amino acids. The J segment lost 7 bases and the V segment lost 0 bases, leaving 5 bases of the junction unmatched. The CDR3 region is CASSLSGDRAGYTF. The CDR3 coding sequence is TGTGCCAGCAGTTTATCGGGAGACAGGGCTGGCTACACCTTC.

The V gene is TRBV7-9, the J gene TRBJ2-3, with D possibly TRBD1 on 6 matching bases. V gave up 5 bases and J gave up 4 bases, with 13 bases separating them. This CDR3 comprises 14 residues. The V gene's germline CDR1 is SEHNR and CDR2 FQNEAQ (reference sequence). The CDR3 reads CASSITPGADTQYF. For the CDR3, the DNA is TGTGCCAGCAGCATTACTCCAGGGGCAGATACGCAGTATTTT.

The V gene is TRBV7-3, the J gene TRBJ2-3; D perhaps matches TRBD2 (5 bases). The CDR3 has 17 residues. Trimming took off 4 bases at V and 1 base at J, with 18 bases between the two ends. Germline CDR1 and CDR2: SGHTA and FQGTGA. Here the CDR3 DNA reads TGTGCCAGCAGCTCCCTGAGCGCGGGTAGGGGCACAGATACGCAGTATTTT. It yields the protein CASSSLSAGRGTDTQYF.

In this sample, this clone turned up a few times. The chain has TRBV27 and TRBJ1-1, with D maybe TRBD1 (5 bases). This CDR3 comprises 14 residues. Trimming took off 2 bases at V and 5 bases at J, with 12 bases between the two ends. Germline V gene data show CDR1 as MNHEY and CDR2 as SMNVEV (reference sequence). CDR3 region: CASSLRGLGTEAFF. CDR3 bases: TGTGCCAGCAGTTTAAGGGGCCTAGGGACTGAAGCTTTCTTT.

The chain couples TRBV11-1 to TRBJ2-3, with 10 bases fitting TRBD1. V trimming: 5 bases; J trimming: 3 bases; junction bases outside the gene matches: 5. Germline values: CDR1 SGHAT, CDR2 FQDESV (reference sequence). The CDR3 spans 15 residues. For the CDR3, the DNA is TGTGCCAGCAGCCCCGGGACAGGGGAAACAGATACGCAGTATTTT. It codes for CASSPGTGETDTQYF.

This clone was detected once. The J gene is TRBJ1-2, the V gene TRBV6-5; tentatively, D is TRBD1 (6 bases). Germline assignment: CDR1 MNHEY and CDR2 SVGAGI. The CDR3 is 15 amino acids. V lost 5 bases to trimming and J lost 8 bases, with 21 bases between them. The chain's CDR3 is CASSNSFGGAEGYTF. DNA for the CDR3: TGTGCCAGCAGTAATAGCTTTGGGGGGGCGGAGGGCTACACCTTC.

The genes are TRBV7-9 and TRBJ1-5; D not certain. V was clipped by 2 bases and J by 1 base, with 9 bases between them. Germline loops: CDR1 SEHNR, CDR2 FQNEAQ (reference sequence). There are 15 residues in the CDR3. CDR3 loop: CASSLNTASNQPQHF. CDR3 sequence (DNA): TGTGCCAGCAGCTTAAATACAGCCAGCAATCAGCCCCAGCATTTT.

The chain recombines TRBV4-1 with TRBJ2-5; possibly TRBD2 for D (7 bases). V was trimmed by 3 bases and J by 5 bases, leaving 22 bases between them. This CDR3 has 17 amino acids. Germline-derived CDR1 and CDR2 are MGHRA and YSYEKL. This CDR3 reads CASSHPGTGGPRETQYF. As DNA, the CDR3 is TGCGCCAGCAGCCATCCCGGGACGGGGGGCCCACGGGAGACCCAGTACTTC.

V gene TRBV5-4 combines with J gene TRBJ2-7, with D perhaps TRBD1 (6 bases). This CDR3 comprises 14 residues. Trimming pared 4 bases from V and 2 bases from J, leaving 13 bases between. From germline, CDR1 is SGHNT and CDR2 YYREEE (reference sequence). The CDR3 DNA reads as TGTGCCAGCAGCCCAGGGGCACCTACCTACGAGCAGTACTTC. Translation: CASSPGAPTYEQYF.

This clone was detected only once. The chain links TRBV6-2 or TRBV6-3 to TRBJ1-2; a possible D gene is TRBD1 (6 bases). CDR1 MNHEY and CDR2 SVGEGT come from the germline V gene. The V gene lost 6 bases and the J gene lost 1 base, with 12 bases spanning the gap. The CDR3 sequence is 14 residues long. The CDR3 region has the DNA TGTGCCAGCAGCGAGGACAGAAATAACTATGGCTACACCTTC. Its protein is CASSEDRNNYGYTF.

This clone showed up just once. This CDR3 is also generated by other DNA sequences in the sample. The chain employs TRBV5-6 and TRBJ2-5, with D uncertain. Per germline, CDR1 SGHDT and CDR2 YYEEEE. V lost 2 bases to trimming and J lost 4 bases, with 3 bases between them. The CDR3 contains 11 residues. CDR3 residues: CASSFRETQYF. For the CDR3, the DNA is TGTGCCAGCAGCTTCCGAGAGACCCAGTACTTC.

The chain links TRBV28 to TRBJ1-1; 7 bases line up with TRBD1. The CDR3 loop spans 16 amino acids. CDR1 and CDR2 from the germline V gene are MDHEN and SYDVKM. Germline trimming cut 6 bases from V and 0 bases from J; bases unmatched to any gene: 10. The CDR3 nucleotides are TGTGCCAGCAGCCAACCCTCCGACAGGGTGAACACTGAAGCTTTCTTT. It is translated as CASSQPSDRVNTEAFF.